One and the same sample provided the 8 T cell receptor beta chains below, sequenced in a study of identifying expanded T cells in peripheral blood. TCRdb keeps only in-frame clones here, not all; method: immunoSEQ multiplex PCR. The table has about 130,000 clones, 86% seen once. Material for sequencing was blood. Every receptor here comes from a person aged 18 to 70 in good health.

The chain recombines TRBV7-3 with TRBJ2-3; D not certain. Germline values: CDR1 SGHTA, CDR2 FQGTGA. Trimming took 2 bases from V and 4 from J, leaving 10 bases between them. The length of the CDR3 is 14 residues. The chain's CDR3 is CASSLQVPPDTQYF. In DNA, the CDR3 is TGTGCCAGCAGCTTACAGGTGCCCCCAGATACGCAGTATTTT.

The chain links TRBV11-1 to TRBJ2-7, with D possibly matching TRBD2 (5 bases). Trimming shortened V by 1 base and J by 0 bases, and 7 bases separated the two germline ends. The CDR3 runs to 14 residues. The germline V gene encodes CDR1 SGHAT and CDR2 FQDESV (reference sequence). CDR3 region: CASSLVTSSYEQYF. CDR3 in DNA: TGTGCCAGCAGCTTAGTAACTAGCTCCTACGAGCAGTACTTC.

The chain joins TRBV4-3 to TRBJ2-1; maybe TRBD1 (5 bases). Trimming cost V 0 bases and J 3 bases, with 9 bases left between them. The CDR3 is made up of 15 amino acids. CDR1 is LGHNA, CDR2 YSLEER, per germline. This chain's CDR3 is CASSQDQGNYNEQFF. As DNA, the CDR3 is TGCGCCAGCAGCCAAGATCAGGGTAACTACAATGAGCAGTTCTTC.

The rearrangement joins TRBV10-1 to TRBJ2-7; possibly TRBD1 or TRBD2 for D (5 bases each). The length of the CDR3 is 16 residues. From germline, CDR1 is WNHNN and CDR2 SYGVQD (reference sequence). The V end lost 0 bases, the J end lost 1 base, and 13 bases lay between the germline ends. The CDR3 protein is CASSESATGRSYEQYF. The CDR3 nucleotides read TGCGCCAGCAGTGAGTCGGCAACGGGACGTTCCTACGAGCAGTACTTC.

The J gene is TRBJ1-3, the V gene TRBV30; D gene ambiguous. CDR3 size: 13 residues. CDR1 is GTSNPN, CDR2 SVGIG, per germline (reference sequence). Trimming left V 5 bases short and J 0 bases short, with 8 bases between. The CDR3 is CAWGPASGNTIYF. DNA of the CDR3: TGTGCCTGGGGACCGGCCTCTGGAAACACCATATATTTT.

The gene calls are TRBV25-1 and TRBJ1-2; D perhaps matches TRBD1 (5 bases). V shed 2 bases and J shed 0 bases, with 7 bases lying between them. This CDR3 region has 14 residues. Per the germline V gene, CDR1 is MGHDK and CDR2 is SYGVNS. CDR3: CASSEGGANYGYTF. For the CDR3, the DNA is TGTGCCAGCAGTGAAGGAGGGGCTAACTATGGCTACACCTTC.

This chain uses TRBV18 with TRBJ2-2; a possible D gene is TRBD2 (5 bases). Germline CDR1 and CDR2: KGHSH and LQKENI. Trimming took 3 bases from V and 0 from J, leaving 8 bases between them. The CDR3 length is 15 residues. The CDR3 region is CASSPRESNTGELFF. CDR3 DNA sequence: TGTGCCAGCTCACCTAGGGAGTCGAACACCGGGGAGCTGTTTTTT.

This rearrangement joins TRBV19 to TRBJ2-7, with TRBD1 identical over 9 bases. Germline loops: CDR1 LNHDA, CDR2 SQIVND (reference sequence). V lost 4 bases and J lost 3; bases outside the gene matches: 7. The CDR3 extends over 15 amino acids. This chain's CDR3 is CASSKGTGQGYEQYF. CDR3 nucleotides: TGTGCCAGTAGTAAGGGGACGGGACAGGGCTACGAGCAGTACTTC.